One and the same sample provided the 20 T cell receptor beta chains below, sequenced in a study of a mutant IDH1 vaccine in newly diagnosed glioma. Time point of the sample: week 11, during vaccination. All doses held 300 ug of mutant IDH1 20-mer peptide, with topical imiquimod. Their cognate antigens are unknown. Data came from immunoSEQ multiplex PCR; TCRdb stores just in-frame clones and leaves some out. The table lists some 120,000 clones, about 80% of them singletons. This specimen consisted of PBMCs, obtained from a glioma patient whose treatment included an IDH1 peptide vaccine. The receptors were gathered from a man aged 40-50 years with glioma.

The gene calls are TRBV7-2 and TRBJ2-7; unclear D gene. Germline CDR1 is SGHTA and CDR2 is FQGNSA. The CDR3 has 12 amino acids. V was clipped by 0 bases and J by 2 bases, with 2 bases between them. CDR3 DNA: TGTGCCAGCAGCTTAGCAACCTACGAGCAGTACTTC. Amino acids: CASSLATYEQYF.

The chain carries TRBV12-5 and TRBJ1-5, with 10 bases matching TRBD1. This CDR3 comprises 17 residues. Trimming took 3 bases from V and 5 from J; bases not matched to a gene: 10. The germline V gene encodes CDR1 LGHNT and CDR2 FRNRAP. Written as DNA, the CDR3 is TGTGCTAGTGGTTTTACCGGGACAGGGGCAATGGATCAGCCCCAGCATTTT. It specifies CASGFTGTGAMDQPQHF. The full variable domain, its missing parts supplied by reference TRBV12-5 and TRBJ1-5, is DARVTQTPRHKVTEMGQEVTMRCQPILGHNTVFWYRQTMMQGLELLAYFRNRAPLDDSGMPKDRFSAEMPDATLATLKIQPSEPRDSAVYFCASGFTGTGAMDQPQHFGDGTRLSIL.

The chain joins TRBV5-5 to TRBJ2-2, with D possibly TRBD2 on 5 matching bases. Germline V gene data show CDR1 as SGHKS and CDR2 as YYEKEE (reference sequence). Trimming took off 2 bases at V and 5 bases at J, with 16 bases between the two ends. The CDR3 has 16 residues. In nucleotides, the CDR3 is TGTGCCAGCAGCTTTAGCTACCATTCGGGGACCGGGGAGCTGTTTTTT. This sequence encodes CASSFSYHSGTGELFF. Together with reference TRBV5-5 and TRBJ2-2, the CDR3 gives the full variable domain: DAGVTQSPTHLIKTRGQQVTLRCSPISGHKSVSWYQQVLGQGPQFIFQYYEKEERGRGNFPDRFSARQFPNYSSELNVNALLLGDSALYLCASSFSYHSGTGELFFGEGSRLTVL.

This chain links TRBV5-6 with TRBJ2-5; TRBD2 is a possible D gene (5 bases). Germline CDR1 reads SGHDT; CDR2 reads YYEEEE. The CDR3 is 15 amino acids. The V gene lost 2 bases and the J gene lost 1 base, with 12 bases spanning the gap. In nucleotides, the CDR3 is TGTGCCAGCAGCTTAGGTGCTAGCCTCCAAGAGACCCAGTACTTC. Its translation is CASSLGASLQETQYF.

The chain joins TRBV28 to TRBJ2-4; possibly TRBD1 for D (5 bases). Trimming removed 1 base at V and 0 bases at J, with 7 bases between. From germline, CDR1 is MDHEN and CDR2 SYDVKM. The CDR3 length is 15 residues. CDR3 bases: TGTGCCAGCAGTTTATCAGGGCTAGCCAAAAACATTCAGTACTTC. It yields the protein CASSLSGLAKNIQYF.

The V and J genes are TRBV6-6 and TRBJ1-1; tentatively, D is TRBD1 (6 bases). Per germline, CDR1 MNHNY and CDR2 SVGAGI (reference sequence). Trimming shortened V by 7 bases and J by 5 bases, and 14 bases separated the two germline ends. This CDR3 has 13 residues. The CDR3 reads CASIYRVGTEAFF. CDR3 sequence (DNA): TGTGCCAGCATCTACAGGGTAGGAACTGAAGCTTTCTTT.

This chain connects TRBV19 to TRBJ2-3; tentative D call: TRBD2 (5 bases). Germline values: CDR1 LNHDA, CDR2 SQIVND (reference sequence). The germline V and J ends were trimmed by 6 bases and 0 bases, with 13 bases remaining between them. The CDR3 contains 15 residues. The CDR3 region has the DNA TGTGCCAGTAGATCAAGCGGACTTAGCACAGATACGCAGTATTTT. Amino acid sequence: CASRSSGLSTDTQYF.

The rearrangement joins TRBV11-2 to TRBJ2-5; TRBD1 or TRBD2 may be the D gene (5 bases each). The length of the CDR3 is 14 residues. From germline, CDR1 is SGHAT and CDR2 FQNNGV. V was trimmed by 5 bases and J by 1 base, leaving 11 bases between them. The CDR3 spells CASSAGDAQETQYF. CDR3 nucleotides: TGTGCCAGCAGCGCCGGGGACGCCCAAGAGACCCAGTACTTC.

The chain uses TRBV6-1 and TRBJ1-6, with a possible D match to TRBD1 (5 bases). V was clipped by 6 bases and J by 9 bases, with 18 bases between them. The CDR3 has 15 residues. Per the germline V gene, CDR1 is MNHNS and CDR2 is SASEGT. The CDR3, as DNA: TGTGCCAGCAGCTTACAGGCGCATAAAGTTTCACCCCTCCACTTT. This sequence encodes CASSLQAHKVSPLHF.

This chain connects TRBV19 to TRBJ2-4, with 9 bases identical to TRBD1. CDR1 is LNHDA and CDR2 is SQIVND in the germline V gene (reference sequence). The CDR3 consists of 13 residues. The V gene end was trimmed by 8 bases and the J gene end by 9 bases; junction bases not matched to a gene: 8. The CDR3, as DNA: TGTGCCAGTCAGGGGACAGGGAGAGGCATTCAGTACTTC. Its translation is CASQGTGRGIQYF.

The chain carries TRBV29-1 and TRBJ2-5, with D possibly being TRBD2 (6 bases). The length of the CDR3 is 14 residues. V lost 4 bases, J lost 2 bases, and 14 bases lay in between. Per the germline V gene, CDR1 is SQVTM and CDR2 is ANQGSEA. DNA for the CDR3: TGCAGCGTTGCAGGGTTTGGGGGGCAAGAGACCCAGTACTTC. The encoded protein is CSVAGFGGQETQYF.

The chain links TRBV28 to TRBJ2-5, with D perhaps assigned TRBD1 or TRBD2 (5 bases each). CDR1 is MDHEN, CDR2 SYDVKM, per germline. This CDR3 has 16 amino acids. V was clipped by 2 bases and J by 1 base, with 14 bases between them. The CDR3 spells CASSLMGTGPQETQYF. The DNA for the CDR3 is TGTGCCAGCAGTTTAATGGGGACCGGCCCCCAAGAGACCCAGTACTTC.

The V call is TRBV7-9, the J call TRBJ2-3; tentatively, D is TRBD2 (7 bases). The CDR3 loop spans 15 amino acids. Germline V gives CDR1 SEHNR, CDR2 FQNEAQ (reference sequence). Trimming left V 5 bases short and J 6 bases short, with 18 bases between. The CDR3 loop is CASSAQRGALDTQYF. DNA of the CDR3: TGTGCCAGCAGCGCCCAACGGGGGGCTCTGGATACGCAGTATTTT.

The V call is TRBV4-3, the J call TRBJ2-7, with TRBD1 matching 8 bases. This CDR3 comprises 16 residues. Trimming at V came to 0 bases and at J to 0 bases, leaving 4 bases not matched to a gene. Germline V gene lookup returns CDR1 LGHNA and CDR2 YSLEER. CDR3 region: CASSQDQGQVSYEQYF. The CDR3 nucleotides are TGCGCCAGCAGCCAAGACCAGGGACAGGTCTCCTACGAGCAGTACTTC.

The gene calls are TRBV4-2 and TRBJ2-1; 11 bases fit TRBD2. This CDR3 comprises 15 residues. Germline CDR1 reads LGHNA; CDR2 reads YNFKEQ. Losses at the gene ends were 1 base for V and 6 bases for J; bases not matched to a gene: 2. As DNA, the CDR3 is TGTGCCAGCAGCCAAGCTACTAGCGGGAGCAATGAGCAGTTCTTC. Its translation is CASSQATSGSNEQFF.

The chain links TRBV19 to TRBJ1-1, with D perhaps TRBD1 (6 bases). Germline V gene sequence: CDR1 LNHDA, CDR2 SQIVND (reference sequence). Deletions cut 9 bases from V and 3 bases from J, with 17 bases between. The CDR3 covers 14 residues. CDR3 in amino acids: CASQRGYSDTEAFF. As DNA, the CDR3 is TGTGCCAGCCAAAGGGGGTATTCGGACACTGAAGCTTTCTTT. Drawing the rest from reference TRBV19 and TRBJ1-1, the complete variable domain is DGGITQSPKYLFRKEGQNVTLSCEQNLNHDAMYWYRQDPGQGLRLIYYSQIVNDFQKGDIAEGYSVSREKKESFPLTVTSAQKNPTAFYLCASQRGYSDTEAFFGQGTRLTVV.

This clone was picked up a small number of times. The chain has TRBV15 and TRBJ2-3, with D uncertain. The V end lost 1 base, the J end lost 0 bases, and 8 bases lay between the germline ends. CDR3 length equals 15 residues. CDR1 LNHNV and CDR2 YYDKDF come from the germline V gene (reference sequence). The CDR3 DNA sequence: TGTGCCACCAGCAGAGGACATCCTAGCACAGATACGCAGTATTTT. Its translation: CATSRGHPSTDTQYF. Full variable domain (remainder filled in from reference TRBV15 and TRBJ2-3): DAMVIQNPRYQVTQFGKPVTLSCSQTLNHNVMYWYQQKSSQAPKLLFHYYDKDFNNEADTPDNFQSRRPNTSFCFLDIRSPGLGDTAMYLCATSRGHPSTDTQYFGPGTRLTVL.

This chain joins TRBV19 and TRBJ1-1; D is perhaps TRBD1 (5 bases). The CDR3 sequence is 15 residues long. Germline V gene data show CDR1 as LNHDA and CDR2 as SQIVND (reference sequence). V lost 1 base to trimming and J lost 0 bases, with 9 bases between them. The CDR3 nucleotides read TGTGCCAGTAGTATAGCCGGACACTTGAACACTGAAGCTTTCTTT. This translates into CASSIAGHLNTEAFF.

The J gene is TRBJ1-4, the V gene TRBV15, with D possibly TRBD1 on 6 matching bases. V lost 1 base and J lost 8, with 17 bases in between. Germline CDR1 reads LNHNV; CDR2 reads YYDKDF (reference sequence). The CDR3 totals 16 residues. The CDR3 spells CATSRGTPGTQEKLFF. The DNA of the CDR3 is TGTGCCACCAGCAGAGGTACCCCAGGGACACAGGAAAAACTGTTTTTT.

The chain is built from TRBV7-2 and TRBJ2-7; D gene unclear. Germline assignment: CDR1 SGHTA and CDR2 FQGNSA. Between the trimmed V and J ends, which lost 1 base and 5 bases, there was a span of 15 bases. This CDR3 is built from 15 residues. CDR3 region: CASSLEGARPNEQYF. DNA for the CDR3: TGTGCCAGCAGCTTAGAGGGTGCTAGACCCAACGAGCAGTACTTC.